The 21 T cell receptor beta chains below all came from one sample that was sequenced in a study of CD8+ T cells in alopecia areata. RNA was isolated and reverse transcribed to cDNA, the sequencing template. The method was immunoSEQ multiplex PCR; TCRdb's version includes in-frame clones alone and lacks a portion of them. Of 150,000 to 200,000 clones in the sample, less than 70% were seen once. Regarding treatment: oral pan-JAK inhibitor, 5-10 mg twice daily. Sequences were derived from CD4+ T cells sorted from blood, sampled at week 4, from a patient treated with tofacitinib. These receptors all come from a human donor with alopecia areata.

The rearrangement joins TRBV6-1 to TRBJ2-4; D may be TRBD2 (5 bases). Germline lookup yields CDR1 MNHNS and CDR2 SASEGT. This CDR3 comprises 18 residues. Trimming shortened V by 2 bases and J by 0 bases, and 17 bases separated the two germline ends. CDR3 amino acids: CASSELVSGNRAKNIQYF. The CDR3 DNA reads TGTGCCAGCAGTGAACTAGTATCGGGAAACCGAGCCAAAAACATTCAGTACTTC.

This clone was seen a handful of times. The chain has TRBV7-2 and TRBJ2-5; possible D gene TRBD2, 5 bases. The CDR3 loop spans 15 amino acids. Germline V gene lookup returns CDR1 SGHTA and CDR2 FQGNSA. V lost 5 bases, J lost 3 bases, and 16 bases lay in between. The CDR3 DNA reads TGTGCCAGCAGCACCACAGCGGACGTTAAAGAGACCCAGTACTTC. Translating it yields CASSTTADVKETQYF.

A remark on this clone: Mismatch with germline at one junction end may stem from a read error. CDR3 region: CASSPASPEQYF. CDR3 nucleotide sequence: TGTGCTAGCTCACCCGCCTCGCCCGAGCAGTACTTC. The rearrangement links TRBV18 to TRBJ2-7; D gene uncertain. The CDR3 covers 12 residues. In germline, CDR1 is KGHSH, CDR2 LQKENI.

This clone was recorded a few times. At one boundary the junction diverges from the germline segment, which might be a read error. The CDR3 reads CASSHMTSGVQGNTQYF. The CDR3 nucleotides are TGCGCCAGCAGCCACATGACTAGCGGGGTTCAGGGGAATACGCAGTATTTT. This sequence joins TRBV5-4 and TRBJ2-3, with 11 bases identical to TRBD2. The CDR3 extends over 17 amino acids. Germline V lookup: CDR1 SGHNT, CDR2 YYREEE (reference sequence).

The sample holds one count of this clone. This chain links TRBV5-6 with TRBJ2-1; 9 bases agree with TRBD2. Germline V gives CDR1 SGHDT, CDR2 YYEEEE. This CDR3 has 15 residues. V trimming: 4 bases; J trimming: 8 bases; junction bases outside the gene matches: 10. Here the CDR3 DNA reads TGTGCCAGCAGCGTGCCTAGGCGGGGGGGCGATGAGCAGTTCTTC. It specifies CASSVPRRGGDEQFF.

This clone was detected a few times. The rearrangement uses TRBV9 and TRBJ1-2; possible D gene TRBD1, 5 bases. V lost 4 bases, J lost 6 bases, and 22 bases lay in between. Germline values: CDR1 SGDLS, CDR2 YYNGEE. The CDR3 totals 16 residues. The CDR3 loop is CASSPPWGSPSHGYTF. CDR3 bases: TGTGCCAGCAGCCCGCCCTGGGGCAGCCCTTCGCATGGCTACACCTTC.

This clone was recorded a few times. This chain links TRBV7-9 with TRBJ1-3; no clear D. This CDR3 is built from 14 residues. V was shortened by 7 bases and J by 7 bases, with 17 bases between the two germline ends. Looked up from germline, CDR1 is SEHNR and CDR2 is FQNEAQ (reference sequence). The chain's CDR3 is CASTLGGQENTIYF. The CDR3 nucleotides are TGTGCCAGCACCCTGGGAGGGCAAGAGAACACCATATATTTT.

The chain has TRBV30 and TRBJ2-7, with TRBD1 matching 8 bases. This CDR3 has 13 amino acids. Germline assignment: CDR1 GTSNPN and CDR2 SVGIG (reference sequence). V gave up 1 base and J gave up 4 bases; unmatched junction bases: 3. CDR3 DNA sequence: TGTGCCTGGAGTGGGGACAGGACTTACGAGCAGTACTTC. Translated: CAWSGDRTYEQYF. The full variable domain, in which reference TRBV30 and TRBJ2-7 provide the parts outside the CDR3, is SQTIHQWPATLVQPVGSPLSLECTVEGTSNPNLYWYRQAAGRGLQLLFYSVGIGQISSEVPQNLSASRPQDRQFILSSKKLLLSDSGFYLCAWSGDRTYEQYFGPGTRLTVT.

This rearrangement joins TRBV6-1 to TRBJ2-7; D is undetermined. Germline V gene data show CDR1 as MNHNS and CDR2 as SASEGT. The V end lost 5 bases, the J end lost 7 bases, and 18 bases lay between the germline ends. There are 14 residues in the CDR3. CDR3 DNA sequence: TGTGCCAGCAGTTCCACCTCGGAGATGGGGGAGCAGTACTTC. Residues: CASSSTSEMGEQYF.

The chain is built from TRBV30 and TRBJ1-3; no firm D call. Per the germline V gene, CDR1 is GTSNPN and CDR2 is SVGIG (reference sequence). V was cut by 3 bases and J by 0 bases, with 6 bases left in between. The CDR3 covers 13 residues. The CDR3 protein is CAWSWVSGNTIYF. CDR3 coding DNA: TGTGCCTGGAGCTGGGTCTCTGGAAACACCATATATTTT.

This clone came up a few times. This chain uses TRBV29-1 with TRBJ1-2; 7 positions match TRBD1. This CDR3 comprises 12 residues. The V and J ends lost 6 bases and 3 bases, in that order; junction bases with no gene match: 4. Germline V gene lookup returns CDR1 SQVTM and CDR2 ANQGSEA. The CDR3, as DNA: TGCAGCGTCCAAACAGGGGACTATGGCTACACCTTC. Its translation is CSVQTGDYGYTF.

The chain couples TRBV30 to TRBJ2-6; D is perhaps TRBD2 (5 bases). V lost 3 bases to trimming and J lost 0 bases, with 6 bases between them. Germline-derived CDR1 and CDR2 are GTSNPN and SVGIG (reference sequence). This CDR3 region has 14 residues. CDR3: CAWSRGSGANVLTF. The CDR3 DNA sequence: TGTGCCTGGAGCCGGGGCTCTGGGGCCAACGTCCTGACTTTC.

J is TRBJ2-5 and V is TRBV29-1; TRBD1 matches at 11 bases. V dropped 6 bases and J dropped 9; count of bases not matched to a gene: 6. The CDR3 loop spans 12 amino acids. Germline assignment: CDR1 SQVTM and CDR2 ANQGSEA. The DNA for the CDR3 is TGCAGCGTGGGGACAGGGGGAATGGCCCAGTACTTC. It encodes CSVGTGGMAQYF.

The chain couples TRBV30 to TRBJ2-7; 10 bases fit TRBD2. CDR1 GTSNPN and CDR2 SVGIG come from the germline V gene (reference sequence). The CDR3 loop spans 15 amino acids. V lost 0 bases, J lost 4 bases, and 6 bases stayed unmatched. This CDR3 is CAWSVGPSGGYEQYF. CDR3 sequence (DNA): TGTGCCTGGAGTGTAGGCCCTAGCGGGGGTTACGAGCAGTACTTC.

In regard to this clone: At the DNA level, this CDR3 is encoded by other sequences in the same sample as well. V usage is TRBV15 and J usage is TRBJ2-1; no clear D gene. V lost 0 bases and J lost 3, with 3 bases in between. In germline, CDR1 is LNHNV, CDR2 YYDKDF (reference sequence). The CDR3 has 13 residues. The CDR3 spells CATSRDSYNEQFF. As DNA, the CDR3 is TGTGCCACCAGCAGAGACAGCTACAATGAGCAGTTCTTC.

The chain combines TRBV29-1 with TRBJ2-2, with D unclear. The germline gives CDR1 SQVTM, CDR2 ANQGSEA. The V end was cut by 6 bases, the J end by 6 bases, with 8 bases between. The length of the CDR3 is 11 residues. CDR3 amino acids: CSVHGAGELFF. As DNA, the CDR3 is TGCAGCGTCCATGGCGCCGGGGAGCTGTTTTTT.

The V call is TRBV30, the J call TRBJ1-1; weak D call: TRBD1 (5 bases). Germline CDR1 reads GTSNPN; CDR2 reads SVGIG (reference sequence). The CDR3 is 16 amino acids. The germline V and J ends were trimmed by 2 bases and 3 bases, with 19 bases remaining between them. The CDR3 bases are TGTGCCTGGAGTCCCCCCAGGGCCAACCTGGACACTGAAGCTTTCTTT. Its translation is CAWSPPRANLDTEAFF.

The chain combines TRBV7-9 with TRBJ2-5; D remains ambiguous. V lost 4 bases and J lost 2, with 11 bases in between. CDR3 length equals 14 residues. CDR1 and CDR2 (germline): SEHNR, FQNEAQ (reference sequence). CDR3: CASSWTTTQETQYF. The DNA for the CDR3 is TGTGCCAGCAGCTGGACCACTACGCAAGAGACCCAGTACTTC.

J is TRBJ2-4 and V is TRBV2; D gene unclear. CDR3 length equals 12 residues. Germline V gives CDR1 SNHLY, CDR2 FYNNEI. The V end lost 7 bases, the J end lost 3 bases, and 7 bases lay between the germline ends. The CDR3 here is CASKQNKNIQYF. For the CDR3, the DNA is TGTGCCAGCAAACAGAACAAAAACATTCAGTACTTC. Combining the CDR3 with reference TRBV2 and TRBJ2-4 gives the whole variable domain EPEVTQTPSHQVTQMGQEVILRCVPISNHLYFYWYRQILGQKVEFLVSFYNNEISEKSEIFDDQFSVERPDGSNFTLKIRSTKLEDSAMYFCASKQNKNIQYFGAGTRLSVL.

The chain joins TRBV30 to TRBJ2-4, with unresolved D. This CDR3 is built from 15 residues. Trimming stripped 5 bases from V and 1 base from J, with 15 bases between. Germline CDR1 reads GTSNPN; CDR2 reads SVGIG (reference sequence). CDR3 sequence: CAWGLGFVAKNIQYF. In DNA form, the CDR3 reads TGTGCCTGGGGCCTGGGGTTCGTTGCCAAAAACATTCAGTACTTC.

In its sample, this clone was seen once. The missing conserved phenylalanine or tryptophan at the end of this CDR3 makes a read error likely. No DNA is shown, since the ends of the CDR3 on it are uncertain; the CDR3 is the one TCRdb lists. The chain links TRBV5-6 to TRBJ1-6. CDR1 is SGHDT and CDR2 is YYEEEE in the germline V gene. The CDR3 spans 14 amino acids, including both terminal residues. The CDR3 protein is CASSRRGEFTPQAS.